These T cell receptor beta chains were read from a single sample in a study of OX40 agonist ivuxolimab in advanced cancers. Libraries were prepared by immunoSEQ multiplex PCR; TCRdb keeps only in-frame clonotypes and omits some of them. This repertoire shows around 43,000 clones, roughly 90% found once; its top ten account for approximately 16%. This specimen was CD4+ or CD8+ T cells sorted from blood, taken in a trial of the OX40 agonist ivuxolimab. These receptors were obtained from an adult with an advanced solid tumor such as melanoma, head and neck, liver or kidney cancer. Both conserved end residues are part of each CDR3. A D gene is named only where the DNA matches it firmly. Clone size is not always given. Where it is, it says once, few, many or a class for expanded clones.

v_call,j_call,clone_size,d_call,cdr3_aa,cdr3_nt
TRBV9,TRBJ2-1,once,TRBD2,CASSALLAGGHNEQFF,TGTGCCAGCAGCGCGCTTCTAGCGGGGGGACACAATGAGCAGTTCTTC
TRBV18,TRBJ2-1,NA,NA,CASSPPEGTNEQFF,TGTGCCAGCTCACCACCCGAGGGGACCAATGAGCAGTTCTTC
TRBV6-5,TRBJ2-3,NA,NA,CASSPDRPDTQYF,TGTGCCAGCAGTCCCGACCGCCCAGATACGCAGTATTTT
TRBV7-2,TRBJ1-3,NA,NA,CASSFLQGSYPGNTIYF,TGTGCCAGCAGCTTTTTACAGGGATCGTACCCTGGAAACACCATATATTTT
TRBV7-9,TRBJ2-1,NA,NA,CASSGNEQFF,TGTGCCAGTAGCGGCAATGAGCAGTTCTTC
TRBV2,TRBJ2-1,NA,TRBD2,CASVGLAVHEQFF,TGTGCCAGCGTAGGACTAGCTGTCCATGAGCAGTTCTTC
TRBV2,TRBJ2-3,NA,TRBD1,CASSSTPLTGENTDTQYF,TGTGCCAGCAGTTCTACCCCACTTACAGGGGAGAACACAGATACGCAGTATTTT
TRBV19,TRBJ1-4,NA,NA,CASGRTGIPSEKLFF,TGTGCCAGTGGACGGACGGGAATCCCAAGTGAAAAACTGTTTTTT
TRBV6-1,TRBJ1-1,NA,TRBD1,CASSEHPSGGENTEAFF,TGTGCCAGCAGTGAACACCCTTCAGGGGGGGAGAACACTGAAGCTTTCTTT
TRBV11-2,TRBJ1-2,NA,NA,CASSPPRTGRGYGYTF,TGTGCCAGCAGCCCACCTAGAACAGGGCGCGGCTATGGCTACACCTTC
TRBV5-1,TRBJ1-1,NA,NA,CASSLYPGKNTEAFF,TGCGCCAGCAGCTTGTACCCGGGGAAGAACACTGAAGCTTTCTTT
TRBV18,TRBJ1-1,NA,NA,CASSPGGRDTEAFF,TGTGCCAGCTCACCCGGCGGGAGAGACACTGAAGCTTTCTTT
TRBV7-9,TRBJ1-5,NA,NA,CASSAGGNQPQHF,TGTGCCAGCAGCGCGGGGGGCAATCAGCCCCAGCATTTT
TRBV9,TRBJ2-1,NA,TRBD2,CASSLGGDEQFF,TGTGCCAGCAGCTTGGGAGGGGATGAGCAGTTCTTC
TRBV27,TRBJ2-5,NA,NA,CASSTSMGSAGTQYF,TGTGCCAGCAGTACCTCGATGGGGTCGGCGGGGACCCAGTACTTC
TRBV21-1,TRBJ1-3,NA,NA,CASSKNRGISGNTIYF,TGTGCCAGCAGCAAGAACAGGGGTATCTCTGGAAACACCATATATTTT
TRBV7-9,TRBJ2-7,NA,TRBD2,CASSSNSGEQYF,TGTGCCAGCAGTTCAAATAGCGGGGAGCAGTACTTC
TRBV5-3,TRBJ1-3,NA,NA,CARSLAVQRDGNTIYF,TGTGCCAGAAGCTTGGCCGTCCAGAGGGACGGAAACACCATATATTTT